This TCR beta chain was recovered during a study of cytomegalovirus exposure and HLA in healthy donors. General study results and limits: It was reportedly the case that the classifier diagnosed cytomegalovirus status with high specificity and sensitivity. Under in vitro conditions, a few CMV-associated chains were confirmed as specific for CMV antigens.

It was the approximately 120-subject validation cohort, separate from the roughly 700-subject first cohort, to which the donors belonged. As concerns this clone: Its antigen is undetermined. The same CDR3 arises from other DNA sequences in this sample as well.

Generated by immunoSEQ multiplex PCR, the TCRdb table keeps only in-frame clones and is missing some. The table has 100,000 to 150,000 clones, 89% seen once. The sequenced material came from PBMCs. The sequence derives from a woman aged 18-30 years in good health and CMV-seronegative.

The CDR3 DNA follows: TGTGCCAGCAGCCCAACGGGTGGGGGGACTGAAGCTTTCTTT. As protein: CASSPTGGGTEAFF. The chain combines TRBV27 with TRBJ1-1; a weak D match, TRBD1 (5 bases). V lost 6 bases to trimming and J lost 5 bases, with 16 bases between them. The CDR3 covers 14 residues. Germline V lookup: CDR1 MNHEY, CDR2 SMNVEV (reference sequence).